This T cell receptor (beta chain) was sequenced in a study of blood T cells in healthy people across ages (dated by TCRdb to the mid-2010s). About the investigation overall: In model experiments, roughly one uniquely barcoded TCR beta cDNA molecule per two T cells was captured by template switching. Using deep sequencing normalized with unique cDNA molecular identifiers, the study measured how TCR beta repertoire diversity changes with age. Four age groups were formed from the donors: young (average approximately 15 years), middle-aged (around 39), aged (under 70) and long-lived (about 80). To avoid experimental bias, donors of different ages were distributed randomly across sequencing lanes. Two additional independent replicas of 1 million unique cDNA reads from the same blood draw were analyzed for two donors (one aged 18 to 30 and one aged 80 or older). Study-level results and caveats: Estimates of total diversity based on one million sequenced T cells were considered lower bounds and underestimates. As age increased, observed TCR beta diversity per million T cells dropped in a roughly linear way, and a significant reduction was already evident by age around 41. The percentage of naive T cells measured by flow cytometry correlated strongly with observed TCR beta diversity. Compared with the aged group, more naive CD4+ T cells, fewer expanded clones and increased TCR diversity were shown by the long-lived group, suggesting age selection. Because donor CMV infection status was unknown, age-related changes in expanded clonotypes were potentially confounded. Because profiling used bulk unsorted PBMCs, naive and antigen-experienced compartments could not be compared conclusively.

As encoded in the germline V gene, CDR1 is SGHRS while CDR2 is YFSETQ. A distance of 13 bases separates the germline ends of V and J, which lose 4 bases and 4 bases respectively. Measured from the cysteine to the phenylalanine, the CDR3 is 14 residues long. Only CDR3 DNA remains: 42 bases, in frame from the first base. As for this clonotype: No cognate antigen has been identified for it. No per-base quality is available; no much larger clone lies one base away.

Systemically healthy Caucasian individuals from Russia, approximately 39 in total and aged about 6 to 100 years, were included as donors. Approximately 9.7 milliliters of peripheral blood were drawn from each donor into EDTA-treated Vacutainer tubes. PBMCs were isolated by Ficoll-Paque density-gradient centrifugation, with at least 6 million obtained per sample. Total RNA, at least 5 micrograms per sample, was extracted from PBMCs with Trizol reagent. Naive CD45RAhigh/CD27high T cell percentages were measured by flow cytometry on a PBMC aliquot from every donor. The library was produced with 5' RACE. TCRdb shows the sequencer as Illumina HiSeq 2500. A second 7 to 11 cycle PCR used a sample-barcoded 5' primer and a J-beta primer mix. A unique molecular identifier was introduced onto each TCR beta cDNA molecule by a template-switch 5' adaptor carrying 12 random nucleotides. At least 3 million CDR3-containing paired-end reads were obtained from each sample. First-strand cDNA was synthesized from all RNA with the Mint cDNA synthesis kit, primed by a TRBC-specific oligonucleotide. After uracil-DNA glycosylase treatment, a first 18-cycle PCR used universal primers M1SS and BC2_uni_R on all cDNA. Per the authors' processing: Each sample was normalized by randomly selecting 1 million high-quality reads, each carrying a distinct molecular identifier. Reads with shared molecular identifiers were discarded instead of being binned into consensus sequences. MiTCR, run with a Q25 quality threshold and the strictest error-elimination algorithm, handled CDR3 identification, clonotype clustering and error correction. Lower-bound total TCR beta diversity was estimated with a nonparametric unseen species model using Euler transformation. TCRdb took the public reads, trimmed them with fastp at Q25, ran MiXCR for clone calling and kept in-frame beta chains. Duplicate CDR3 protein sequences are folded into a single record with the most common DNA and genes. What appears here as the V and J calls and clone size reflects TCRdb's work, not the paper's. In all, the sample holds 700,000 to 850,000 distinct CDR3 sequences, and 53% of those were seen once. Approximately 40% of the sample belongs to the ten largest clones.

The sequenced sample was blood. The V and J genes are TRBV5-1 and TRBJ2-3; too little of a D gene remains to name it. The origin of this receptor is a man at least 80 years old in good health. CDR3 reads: CASSPSSPSDTQYF. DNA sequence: TGCGCCAGCAGCCCCTCTTCCCCTTCAGATACGCAGTATTTT.